The rows below give T cell receptor beta chains drawn from one sample of a study of cytomegalovirus exposure and HLA in healthy donors. Only in-frame clones appear in the TCRdb table, and some are missing; sequencing was by immunoSEQ multiplex PCR. The sample includes about 53,000 clones. The sequencing input was PBMCs. The receptors derive from a man between 18 and 29 years old in good health and CMV-seropositive. Each CDR3 is given with its conserved first and last residue. The D gene is left open where the match is weak. Rows give clone size only sometimes, using once, few, many, or a class for an expanded clone.

TRBV13	TRBD1	.	TRBJ1-6	CASSAYTGTENSPLHF	TGTGCCAGCAGCGCGTATACCGGGACAGAGAATTCACCCCTCCACTTT
TRBV6-1	.	.	TRBJ1-4	CASALGGGEKLFF	TGTGCCAGTGCCCTCGGGGGTGGTGAAAAACTGTTTTTT
TRBV5-1	.	.	TRBJ2-7	CASSLSGQGHEQYF	TGCGCCAGCAGCTTGTCCGGTCAGGGTCACGAGCAGTACTTC
TRBV28	.	.	TRBJ1-4	CASSGLNEKLFF	TGTGCCAGCTCGGGACTTAATGAAAAACTGTTTTTT
TRBV4-1	TRBD1	.	TRBJ1-4	CASSQEGRQGGEKLFF	TGCGCCAGCAGCCAAGAAGGGCGACAGGGAGGTGAAAAACTGTTTTTT
TRBV2	TRBD1	.	TRBJ1-5	CASSVGTGGINQPQHF	TGTGCCAGCAGTGTCGGGACAGGGGGAATCAATCAGCCCCAGCATTTT
TRBV28	TRBD1	.	TRBJ2-1	CASSWTQTEIQQGDDNEQFF	TGTGCCAGCAGTTGGACCCAAACCGAAATACAACAGGGGGATGACAATGAGCAGTTCTTC
TRBV30	.	.	TRBJ2-2	CAWGLTTGELFF	TGTGCCTGGGGACTAACCACCGGGGAGCTGTTTTTT
TRBV11-2	TRBD2	.	TRBJ2-2	CASSPPGLAGWELFF	TGTGCCAGCAGCCCCCCGGGACTAGCGGGATGGGAGCTGTTTTTT
TRBV5-1	.	medium-sized	TRBJ2-1	CASSFRDPNNEQFF	TGCGCCAGCAGCTTTCGGGATCCCAACAATGAGCAGTTCTTC
TRBV2	TRBD2	.	TRBJ2-2	CASRGTSENTGELFF	TGTGCCAGCAGGGGGACTAGCGAGAACACCGGGGAGCTGTTTTTT
TRBV2	TRBD2	.	TRBJ2-3	CASSGRLAGGTDTQYF	TGTGCCAGCAGTGGAAGACTAGCGGGGGGCACAGATACGCAGTATTTT
TRBV11-2	.	.	TRBJ2-7	CASSFDFSYEQYF	TGTGCCAGCAGCTTTGACTTCTCCTACGAGCAGTACTTC
TRBV2	TRBD2	.	TRBJ2-7	CASGQLAGTYEQYF	TGTGCCAGCGGCCAACTAGCGGGGACCTACGAGCAGTACTTC
TRBV5-1	.	.	TRBJ1-2	CASSLDGAQNYGYTF	TGCGCCAGCAGCTTGGATGGGGCTCAAAACTATGGCTACACCTTC
TRBV19	TRBD1	.	TRBJ1-4	CASSIRAGGRSEKLFF	TGTGCCAGTAGTATACGGGCAGGGGGTCGTAGTGAAAAACTGTTTTTT
TRBV6-1	TRBD1	.	TRBJ1-4	CASSLTGRSEKLFF	TGTGCCAGCAGCCTGACAGGGAGGAGTGAAAAACTGTTTTTT
TRBV25-1	.	.	TRBJ2-1	CASSGEYNEQFF	TGTGCCAGTTCGGGGGAATACAATGAGCAGTTCTTC
TRBV29-1	.	.	TRBJ1-1	CSVMRVNTEAFF	TGCAGCGTTATGAGGGTGAACACTGAAGCTTTCTTT